The present T cell receptor (beta chain) was sequenced within a study of blood T cells in healthy people across ages. Then a second PCR, running about 6 to 12 cycles, was carried out with a sample-barcoded 5' primer and a J-beta primer mix. TCRdb re-called the 5' RACE reads through MiXCR, storing one row per CDR3 protein. The data show under 2,000,000 distinct CDR3 sequences, 49% seen once. The J segment lost 4 bases and the V segment lost 6 bases, leaving 5 bases of the junction unmatched. The CDR3 is 13 amino acids. This clonotype was detected a few times. The genes are TRBV12-3 or TRBV12-4 and TRBJ2-7; 8 nucleotides match TRBD1. The sequence was obtained from a woman aged 40 to 55 in good health. The sample taken for sequencing was blood. The CDR3: CASRRTGFYEQYF. The DNA of the CDR3 is TGTGCCAGCAGACGGACAGGGTTTTACGAGCAGTACTTC.